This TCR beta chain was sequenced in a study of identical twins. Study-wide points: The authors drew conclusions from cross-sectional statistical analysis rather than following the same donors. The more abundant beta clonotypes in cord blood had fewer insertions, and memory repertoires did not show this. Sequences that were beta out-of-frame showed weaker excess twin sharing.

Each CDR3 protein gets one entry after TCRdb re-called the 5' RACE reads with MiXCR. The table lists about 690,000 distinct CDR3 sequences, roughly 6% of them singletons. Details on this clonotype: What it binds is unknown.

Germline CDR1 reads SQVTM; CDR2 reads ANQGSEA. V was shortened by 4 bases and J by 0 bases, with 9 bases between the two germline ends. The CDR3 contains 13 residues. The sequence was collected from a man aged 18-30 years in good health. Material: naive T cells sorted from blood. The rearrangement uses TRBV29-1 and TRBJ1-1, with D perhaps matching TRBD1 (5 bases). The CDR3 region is CSVVGTVNTEAFF. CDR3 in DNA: TGCAGCGTTGTCGGGACGGTGAACACTGAAGCTTTCTTT.